The T cell receptor beta chain described here comes from a study of blood T cell repertoires in COVID-19. Study context: Donors in the United States, Italy and Spain gave samples during acute or convalescent COVID-19.

Original data processing: Scientists estimated how many nucleated cells there were by amplifying reference gene primers. Profiled with immunoSEQ multiplex PCR; TCRdb holds only in-frame clones, not every one. Clonal size and the V and J genes are those of that table, whereas D and trimming came from the DNA. The sample includes over 15,000 clones, about 81% of them seen just once. V lost 4 bases to trimming and J lost 10 bases, with 14 bases between them. The V gene's germline CDR1 is MNHEY and CDR2 SVGAGI. The CDR3 extends over 13 amino acids. The source of this sequence is a man in his sixties with acute or convalescent COVID-19. V usage is TRBV6-5 and J usage is TRBJ2-1; D gene unclear. The sample comprised peripheral blood. For the CDR3, the DNA is TGTGCCAGCAGTTTTACTCTAGTTGGGGAGCAGTTCTTC. Its translation: CASSFTLVGEQFF.